This T cell receptor (beta chain) was captured in a study of OX40 agonist ivuxolimab in advanced cancers. The overall study: Ivuxolimab doses were 0.01, 0.1, 0.3, 1.5, 3 or 10 mg/kg every 2 weeks.

Clones were sequenced by immunoSEQ multiplex PCR, and TCRdb holds only the in-frame ones, with some missing. The table has about 28,000 clones, about 77% seen once. Exclusion of a patient followed from autoimmune disease history or systemic immunosuppression. Sequencing used CD4+ or CD8+ T cells sorted from blood, obtained in a trial of the OX40 agonist ivuxolimab. The TCR sequence derives from an adult with an advanced solid tumor such as melanoma, head and neck, liver or kidney cancer.

In DNA form, the CDR3 reads TGTGCCAGCAGCTTCCGGAGCTACGAGCAGTACTTC. Translating gives CASSFRSYEQYF. V usage is TRBV5-8 and J usage is TRBJ2-7; no clear D. The CDR3 totals 12 residues. Looked up from germline, CDR1 is SGHTS and CDR2 is YDEGEE. Deletions cut 2 bases from V and 3 bases from J, with 6 bases between.